This TCR beta chain was observed in a study of blood T cell repertoires in COVID-19. In the study overall: Sources were T cells, B-cell-depleted T cells, or PBMCs; the material itself was cDNA or gDNA.

Germline V lookup: CDR1 SGHNT, CDR2 YYREEE (reference sequence). V gave up 4 bases and J gave up 7 bases, with 17 bases separating them. The CDR3 sequence is 15 residues long. Sequenced by immunoSEQ multiplex PCR; TCRdb stores in-frame clones only, minus some. The sample has 90,000 to 100,000 clones, 81% seen once. The specimen sequenced was peripheral blood. The J gene is TRBJ1-4, the V gene TRBV5-4, with a tentative D call TRBD1 (6 bases). The clonotype was recovered from a man in his fifties or sixties with acute or convalescent COVID-19. Here the CDR3 DNA reads TGTGCCAGCAGCCTAAGGGGGGGTATTGTTGAAAAACTGTTTTTT. Its translation is CASSLRGGIVEKLFF.